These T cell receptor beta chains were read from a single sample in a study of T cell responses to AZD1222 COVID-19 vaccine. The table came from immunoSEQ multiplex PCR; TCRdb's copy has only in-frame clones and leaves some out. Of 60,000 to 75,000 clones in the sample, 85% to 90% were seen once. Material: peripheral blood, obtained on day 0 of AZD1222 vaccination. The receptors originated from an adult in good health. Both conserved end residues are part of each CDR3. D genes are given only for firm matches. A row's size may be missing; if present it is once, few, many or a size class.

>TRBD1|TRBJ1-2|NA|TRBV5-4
CASSPRTGNYGYTF
TGTGCCAGCAGCCCACGGACAGGGAACTATGGCTACACCTTC
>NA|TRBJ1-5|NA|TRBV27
CASSIQGPQPQHF
TGTGCCAGCAGTATTCAGGGTCCTCAGCCCCAGCATTTT
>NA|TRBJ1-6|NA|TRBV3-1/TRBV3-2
CASSQEAGTDNSPLHF
TGTGCCAGCAGCCAAGAAGCCGGGACGGACAATTCACCCCTCCACTTT
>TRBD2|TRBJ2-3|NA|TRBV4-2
CASSQEGMTSGGPTDTQYF
TGTGCCAGCAGCCAAGAAGGCATGACTAGCGGGGGGCCGACAGATACGCAGTATTTT
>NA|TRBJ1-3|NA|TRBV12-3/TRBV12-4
CASSFVGNTIYF
TGTGCCAGCAGTTTCGTGGGCAACACCATATATTTT
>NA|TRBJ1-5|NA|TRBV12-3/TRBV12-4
CASRRGVNQPQHF
TGTGCCAGCAGGAGGGGAGTCAATCAGCCCCAGCATTTT
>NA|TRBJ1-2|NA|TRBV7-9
CASSLGLERDGYGYTF
TGTGCCAGCAGCTTAGGACTTGAAAGGGATGGGTATGGCTACACCTTC
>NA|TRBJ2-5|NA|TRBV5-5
CASSLVQGRYETQYF
TGTGCCAGCAGCTTGGTGCAGGGTCGGTATGAGACCCAGTACTTC
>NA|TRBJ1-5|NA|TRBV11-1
CASSLGENQPQHF
TGTGCCAGCAGCTTAGGGGAAAATCAGCCCCAGCATTTT
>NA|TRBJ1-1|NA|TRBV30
CAWSRGPNTEAFF
TGTGCCTGGAGTCGGGGCCCGAACACTGAAGCTTTCTTT
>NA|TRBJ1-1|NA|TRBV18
CASSPPNEPGTEAFF
TGTGCCAGCTCACCCCCTAACGAGCCAGGCACTGAAGCTTTCTTT
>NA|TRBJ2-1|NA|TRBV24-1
CATSDRGTAKGEFF
TGTGCCACCAGTGACCGGGGGACAGCGAAGGGGGAGTTCTTC
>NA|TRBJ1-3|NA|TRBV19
CASSFPGENTIYF
TGTGCCAGTAGTTTCCCCGGGGAGAACACCATATATTTT
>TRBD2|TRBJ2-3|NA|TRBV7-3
CASSPGGYGGAWGTDTQYF
TGTGCCAGCAGCCCCGGGGGTTACGGGGGGGCCTGGGGTACAGATACGCAGTATTTT
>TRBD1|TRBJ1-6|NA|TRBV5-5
CASSYTGGGHSPLHF
TGTGCCAGCAGCTACACAGGGGGCGGGCATTCACCCCTCCACTTT
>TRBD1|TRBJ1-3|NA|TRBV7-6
CASSLSPQGTGNTIYF
TGTGCCAGCAGCTTATCTCCACAGGGGACTGGAAACACCATATATTTT
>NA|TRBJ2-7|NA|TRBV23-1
CASHEATRPGESYEQYF
TGCGCCAGCCATGAGGCCACCCGGCCAGGGGAATCCTACGAGCAGTACTTC
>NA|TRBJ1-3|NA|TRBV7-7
CASSLTDSGNTIYF
TGTGCCAGCAGTTTGACAGATTCTGGAAACACCATATATTTT
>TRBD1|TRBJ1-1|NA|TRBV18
CASSRDRENTEAFF
TGTGCCAGCTCCAGGGACAGAGAGAACACTGAAGCTTTCTTT
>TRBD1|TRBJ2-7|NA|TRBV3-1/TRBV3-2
CASSPWGRGPEQYF
TGTGCCAGCAGCCCCTGGGGCAGGGGGCCCGAGCAGTACTTC
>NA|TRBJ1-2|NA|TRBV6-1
CASSEVGRGVYGYTF
TGTGCCAGCAGTGAAGTTGGCAGGGGAGTCTATGGCTACACCTTC
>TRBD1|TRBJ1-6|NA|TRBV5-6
CASSLATGDTAPLHF
TGTGCCAGCAGCTTGGCGACAGGGGATACGGCACCCCTCCACTTT
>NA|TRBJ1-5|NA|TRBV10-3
CAISELPGRSNQPQHF
TGTGCCATCAGTGAACTTCCGGGACGGAGCAATCAGCCCCAGCATTTT
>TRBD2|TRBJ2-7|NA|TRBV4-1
CASSQGGLAGGLIYEQYF
TGCGCCAGCAGCCAAGGGGGACTAGCGGGGGGACTGATCTACGAGCAGTACTTC
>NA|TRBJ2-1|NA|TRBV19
CASSIAVRNEQFF
TGTGCCAGTAGTATAGCCGTGCGGAATGAGCAGTTCTTC
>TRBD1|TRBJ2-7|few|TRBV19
CASSIFPRGPYEQYF
TGTGCCAGTAGTATTTTTCCCAGGGGGCCCTACGAGCAGTACTTC
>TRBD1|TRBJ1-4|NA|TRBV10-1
CASSESLGQLATNEKLFF
TGCGCCAGCAGTGAGAGCCTGGGACAGCTTGCAACTAATGAAAAACTGTTTTTT